Each of the 3 T cell receptor beta chains below was sequenced from the same sample in a study of a mutant IDH1 vaccine in newly diagnosed glioma. Their cognate antigens are unknown. Time point indicated: week 35, safety follow-up. The vaccine gave 300 ug of a 20-mer mutant IDH1 peptide subcutaneously per dose. The data were produced by immunoSEQ multiplex PCR, yet TCRdb's version contains in-frame clones alone and is incomplete. The sample lists tens of thousands of clones, roughly 83% occurring once. Source: PBMCs, taken from a glioma patient whose treatment included an IDH1 peptide vaccine. The origin of the receptors is a woman between 45 and 60 years old with glioma.

The chain combines TRBV5-1 with TRBJ2-3; 10 bases align to TRBD1. From germline, CDR1 is SGHRS and CDR2 YFSETQ. CDR3 length: 15 amino acids. V was pared by 4 bases and J by 5 bases, with 7 bases of the junction left unmatched. Written as DNA, the CDR3 is TGCGCCAGCAGCCCCGGGACAGGGGCCGGAGATACGCAGTATTTT. The encoded protein is CASSPGTGAGDTQYF.

The rearrangement links TRBV4-3 to TRBJ2-6; possible D gene TRBD2, 5 bases. The CDR3 runs 17 residues. V lost 0 bases, J lost 4 bases, and 13 bases lay in between. Germline CDR1 is LGHNA and CDR2 is YSLEER. The CDR3 sequence: CASSQEFRRGGANVLTF. CDR3 sequence (DNA): TGCGCCAGCAGCCAAGAATTTCGGCGCGGGGGGGCCAACGTCCTGACTTTC.

The genes are TRBV19 and TRBJ1-2; 7 bases fit TRBD1. The CDR3 is 15 amino acids. Germline loops: CDR1 LNHDA, CDR2 SQIVND (reference sequence). V shed 3 bases, J shed 4 bases, and the junction held 8 bases outside the gene matches. CDR3 sequence (DNA): TGTGCCAGTAGTATCTCGGGACAGATGACCTATGGCTACACCTTC. Protein: CASSISGQMTYGYTF.